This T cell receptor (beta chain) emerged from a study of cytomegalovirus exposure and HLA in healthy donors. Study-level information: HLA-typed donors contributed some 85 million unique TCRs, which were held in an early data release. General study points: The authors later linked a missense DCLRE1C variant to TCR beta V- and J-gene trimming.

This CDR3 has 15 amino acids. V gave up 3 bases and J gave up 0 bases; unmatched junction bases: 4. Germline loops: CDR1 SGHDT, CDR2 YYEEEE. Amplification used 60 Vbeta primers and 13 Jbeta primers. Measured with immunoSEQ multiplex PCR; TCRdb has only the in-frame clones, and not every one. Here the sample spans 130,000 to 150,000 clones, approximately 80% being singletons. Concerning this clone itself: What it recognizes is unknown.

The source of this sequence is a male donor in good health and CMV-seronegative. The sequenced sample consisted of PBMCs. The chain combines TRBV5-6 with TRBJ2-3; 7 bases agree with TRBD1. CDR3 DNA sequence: TGTGCCAGCAGCTCGGGACAGACTAGCACAGATACGCAGTATTTT. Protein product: CASSSGQTSTDTQYF.